The clone carrying this T cell receptor beta chain was seen once. Antigen unknown. This sample is part of a study of neoadjuvant anti-PD-1 for oral cavity cancer. Study overall: Before surgery, most patients got three to four biweekly 3 mg/kg nivolumab doses. Study conclusions and caveats: Post-nivolumab, blood T cell clonality was significantly elevated in non-responders.

TCRdb's table, derived via immunoSEQ multiplex PCR, lists solely in-frame clones and lacks some. The data hold 50,000 to 65,000 clones, with 79% observed a single time. Sequences were derived from PBMCs, sampled before nivolumab (anti-PD-1) treatment. The TCR comes from a person aged 35-79 years with oral cavity squamous cell carcinoma.

The CDR3 DNA reads as TGTGCCAGCAGCTTGGGATCGAACTATGGCTACACCTTC. As protein: CASSLGSNYGYTF. The V call is TRBV5-4, the J call TRBJ1-2; D is undetermined. Trimming pared 0 bases from V and 2 bases from J, leaving 5 bases between. CDR1 is SGHNT, CDR2 YYREEE, per germline (reference sequence). The CDR3 is made up of 13 amino acids.